Below, 32 T cell receptor beta chains from the same sample are listed, as sequenced in a study of CD8+ T cells in alopecia areata. It was cDNA, reverse transcribed from extracted RNA, that served as the sequencing template. Measured with immunoSEQ multiplex PCR; TCRdb has only the in-frame clones, and not every one. The sample holds about 130,000 clones, 50% to 60% seen once. This material consisted of CD4+ T cells sorted from blood, taken at week 0. Receptors were obtained from a human donor with alopecia areata.

The chain uses TRBV6-1 and TRBJ2-1; D call uncertain. Per the germline V gene, CDR1 is MNHNS and CDR2 is SASEGT. The length of the CDR3 is 14 residues. Trimming cost V 6 bases and J 0 bases, with 9 bases left between them. In nucleotides, the CDR3 is TGTGCCAGCAGGGGGATGGGCTCCTACAATGAGCAGTTCTTC. Protein sequence: CASRGMGSYNEQFF.

The chain couples TRBV2 to TRBJ2-5; D gene uncertain. The CDR3 covers 12 residues. Trimming took 5 bases from V and 1 from J, leaving 5 bases between them. The germline V gene has CDR1 SNHLY and CDR2 FYNNEI. DNA for the CDR3: TGTGCCAGCAGTCCGTTCCAAGAGACCCAGTACTTC. This gives the protein CASSPFQETQYF.

V and J are TRBV7-2 and TRBJ2-5; 7 bases agree with TRBD2. CDR3 length: 15 residues. V was clipped by 5 bases and J by 5 bases; unmatched bases: 11. Germline loops: CDR1 SGHTA, CDR2 FQGNSA. CDR3 residues: CASSPPAGVQETQYF. Written as DNA, the CDR3 is TGTGCCAGCAGCCCTCCGGCGGGAGTGCAGGAGACCCAGTACTTC.

This clone was detected once. This chain uses TRBV19 with TRBJ2-5; no definite D call. This CDR3 region has 13 residues. The V gene lost 5 bases and the J gene lost 5 bases, with 12 bases spanning the gap. The V gene's germline CDR1 is LNHDA and CDR2 SQIVND (reference sequence). The CDR3 here is CASSPRLAETQYF. The CDR3, as DNA: TGTGCCAGTAGTCCACGCCTGGCGGAGACCCAGTACTTC.

This clone was recorded a few times. The gene calls are TRBV7-9 and TRBJ1-5, with TRBD1 matching over 7 bases. CDR1 is SEHNR and CDR2 is FQNEAQ in the germline V gene (reference sequence). The CDR3 sequence is 15 residues long. J lost 0 bases, V lost 4 bases, and 3 bases had no gene match. As DNA, the CDR3 is TGTGCCAGCAGCTCGACAGGGATTAGCAATCAGCCCCAGCATTTT. This encodes CASSSTGISNQPQHF.

This clone came up once. The chain is built from TRBV6-1 and TRBJ2-3; 7 positions agree with TRBD2. The CDR3 has 12 amino acids. The germline CDR1 and CDR2 sequences are MNHNS and SASEGT. The J segment lost 5 bases and the V segment lost 6 bases, leaving 2 bases of the junction unmatched. The CDR3 sequence is CASRIAGDTQYF. The CDR3 DNA reads as TGTGCCAGCAGAATAGCGGGAGATACGCAGTATTTT.

V gene TRBV7-2 combines with J gene TRBJ1-2; a possible D gene is TRBD1 (6 bases). The CDR3 has 14 residues. V was cut by 6 bases and J by 4 bases, with 15 bases left in between. Per the germline V gene, CDR1 is SGHTA and CDR2 is FQGNSA. The CDR3 region is CASSPTGPGYGYTF. CDR3 coding DNA: TGTGCCAGCAGTCCTACAGGGCCTGGCTATGGCTACACCTTC.

The chain employs TRBV30 and TRBJ1-5; D unresolved. Germline lookup yields CDR1 GTSNPN and CDR2 SVGIG (reference sequence). The CDR3 extends over 13 amino acids. Trimming pared 0 bases from V and 0 bases from J, leaving 3 bases between. The CDR3 loop is CAWSVSSNQPQHF. As DNA, the CDR3 is TGTGCCTGGAGTGTCAGTAGCAATCAGCCCCAGCATTTT.

This clone appeared a few times. This chain links TRBV7-2 with TRBJ1-2, with a tentative D call TRBD1 (5 bases). Germline V CDR1 and CDR2: SGHTA, FQGNSA. The CDR3 covers 13 residues. V lost 1 base to trimming and J lost 7 bases, with 10 bases between them. DNA of the CDR3: TGTGCCAGCAGCTTAGAGGAGGGGCTTGGCTACACCTTC. It encodes CASSLEEGLGYTF.

V gene TRBV4-1 combines with J gene TRBJ1-1; no clear D gene. Germline lookup yields CDR1 MGHRA and CDR2 YSYEKL. The CDR3 loop spans 12 amino acids. Trimming shortened V by 3 bases and J by 5 bases, and 7 bases separated the two germline ends. The CDR3 nucleotides read TGCGCCAGCAGCCATGAGCTAACTGAAGCTTTCTTT. Translation: CASSHELTEAFF.

CDR3 in DNA: TGTGCCAGCAGCCCAGGGGACGATACGCAGTATTTT. This gives the protein CASSPGDDTQYF. The V and J genes are TRBV7-3 and TRBJ2-3; D is perhaps TRBD1 (6 bases). Between the trimmed V and J ends, which lost 5 bases and 6 bases, there was a span of 9 bases. The germline gives CDR1 SGHTA, CDR2 FQGTGA. The CDR3 length is 12 residues.

The chain combines TRBV9 with TRBJ1-5; maybe TRBD1 (6 bases). Trimming pared 0 bases from V and 9 bases from J, leaving 13 bases between. This CDR3 spans 14 amino acids. CDR1 and CDR2 (germline): SGDLS, YYNGEE. In DNA, the CDR3 is TGTGCCAGCAGCGTAGGACAGGCCGTCGGGCCCCAGCATTTT. Translation gives CASSVGQAVGPQHF.

A word on this clone: Other nucleotide sequences from this sample produce the same CDR3. The DNA for the CDR3 is TGTGCCAGCAGTTCGAGGGTTAACTATGGCTACACCTTC. Its translation is CASSSRVNYGYTF. The gene calls are TRBV27 and TRBJ1-2; D is ambiguous. Germline CDR1 reads MNHEY; CDR2 reads SMNVEV (reference sequence). There are 13 residues in the CDR3. Deletions cut 4 bases from V and 1 base from J, with 7 bases between.

The rearrangement uses TRBV5-4 and TRBJ2-1; D is perhaps TRBD2 (5 bases). Germline CDR1 reads SGHNT; CDR2 reads YYREEE (reference sequence). This CDR3 has 15 residues. Deletions cut 2 bases from V and 8 bases from J, with 17 bases between. The CDR3 bases are TGTGCCAGCAGCTTAAGACTACGGGATTCGGATGAGCAGTTCTTC. The encoded protein is CASSLRLRDSDEQFF.

The J gene is TRBJ2-7, the V gene TRBV7-8, with 9 bases fitting TRBD1. The germline gives CDR1 SGHVS, CDR2 FQNEAQ. The CDR3 contains 13 residues. Germline trimming cut 1 base from V and 7 bases from J; bases unmatched to any gene: 2. CDR3 bases: TGTGCCAGCAGCTTAGAGGGGACAGGGGAGCAGTACTTC. It yields the protein CASSLEGTGEQYF.

The rearrangement joins TRBV19 to TRBJ1-1; D is undetermined. V was clipped by 7 bases and J by 0 bases, with 12 bases between them. This CDR3 has 14 residues. CDR1 is LNHDA, CDR2 SQIVND, per germline (reference sequence). The CDR3 region is CASMATRMNTEAFF. CDR3 in DNA: TGTGCCAGTATGGCGACACGGATGAACACTGAAGCTTTCTTT.

The genes are TRBV30 and TRBJ1-1, with 8 bases fitting TRBD1. The CDR3 is 15 residues long. Germline-derived CDR1 and CDR2 are GTSNPN and SVGIG (reference sequence). J was trimmed by 2 bases and V by 4 bases; bases with no gene match: 9. CDR3 nucleotides: TGTGCCTGGAACCCCCGGGACAGGCACAACACTGAAGCTTTCTTT. Its protein is CAWNPRDRHNTEAFF.

The chain uses TRBV27 and TRBJ1-2, with D uncertain. V lost 5 bases to trimming and J lost 2 bases, with 12 bases between them. Germline V gene data show CDR1 as MNHEY and CDR2 as SMNVEV (reference sequence). The CDR3 consists of 14 residues. The CDR3 bases are TGTGCCAGCAGTCAAAAGGGCGGAAACTATGGCTACACCTTC. Translation: CASSQKGGNYGYTF.

The gene calls are TRBV6-5 and TRBJ1-3; D is possibly TRBD1 (5 bases). The CDR3 extends over 16 amino acids. V shed 2 bases and J shed 6 bases, with 17 bases lying between them. CDR1 is MNHEY, CDR2 SVGAGI, per germline. In nucleotides, the CDR3 is TGTGCCAGCAGTTACACCAGACAGTATCCGTCAAACACCATATATTTT. Translation: CASSYTRQYPSNTIYF.

This clone turned up a few times. The chain has TRBV7-9 and TRBJ1-1; D gene unclear. Trimming cost V 2 bases and J 3 bases, with 16 bases left between them. CDR3 size: 16 residues. Germline CDR1 reads SEHNR; CDR2 reads FQNEAQ (reference sequence). Here the CDR3 DNA reads TGTGCCAGCAGCTTATCCTTGACGGGTCTGCACACTGAAGCTTTCTTT. Its translation: CASSLSLTGLHTEAFF.

This clone has just a few counts. The chain recombines TRBV28 with TRBJ2-5; 8 bases match TRBD1. Germline V gives CDR1 MDHEN, CDR2 SYDVKM. The CDR3 runs 15 residues. The V gene end was trimmed by 6 bases and the J gene end by 1 base; junction bases not matched to a gene: 7. As DNA, the CDR3 is TGTGCCAGCAGAACGACAGGGGACTTCCAAGAGACCCAGTACTTC. This gives the protein CASRTTGDFQETQYF.

V gene TRBV10-3 combines with J gene TRBJ1-2, with a possible D match to TRBD1 (6 bases). The CDR3 is made up of 14 amino acids. The germline V gene has CDR1 ENHRY and CDR2 SYGVKD. The V end lost 4 bases, the J end lost 5 bases, and 14 bases lay between the germline ends. CDR3 coding DNA: TGTGCCATCAGTGTGGCAGGGGCAGAATATGGCTACACCTTC. Encoded protein: CAISVAGAEYGYTF.

The V call is TRBV2, the J call TRBJ2-6; either TRBD1 or TRBD2 may fit D (5 bases each). CDR1 is SNHLY and CDR2 is FYNNEI in the germline V gene. This CDR3 region has 16 residues. Deletions cut 3 bases from V and 4 bases from J, with 13 bases between. In DNA form, the CDR3 reads TGTGCCAGCAGTGACCACCAAGGGGACGGGGCCAACGTCCTGACTTTC. The encoded protein is CASSDHQGDGANVLTF.

V usage is TRBV19 and J usage is TRBJ2-7; TRBD2 might be the D (6 bases). V lost 1 base and J 3 bases, leaving 16 bases between the germline ends. Germline V gene sequence: CDR1 LNHDA, CDR2 SQIVND (reference sequence). CDR3 length: 16 amino acids. The CDR3 region is CASSIGSGPLHYEQYF. For the CDR3, the DNA is TGTGCCAGTAGTATAGGTAGCGGACCCCTACACTACGAGCAGTACTTC.

The chain joins TRBV7-6 to TRBJ2-7; D remains unclear. Germline-derived CDR1 and CDR2 are SGHVS and FNYEAQ. Deletions cut 6 bases from V and 4 bases from J, with 7 bases between. This CDR3 has 11 amino acids. The DNA for the CDR3 is TGTGCCAGCAGAAACGGGTACGAGCAGTACTTC. Translated, it gives CASRNGYEQYF. Drawing the rest from reference TRBV7-6 and TRBJ2-7, the complete variable domain is GAGVSQSPRYKVTKRGQDVALRCDPISGHVSLYWYRQALGQGPEFLTYFNYEAQQDKSGLPNDRFSAERPEGSISTLTIQRTEQRDSAMYRCASRNGYEQYFGPGTRLTVT.

Written as DNA, the CDR3 is TGCAGCTCCGGACAGGGGGACTATGGCTACACCTTC. Protein sequence: CSSGQGDYGYTF. The rearrangement uses TRBV29-1 and TRBJ1-2, with 10 nucleotides matching TRBD1. The J segment lost 3 bases and the V segment lost 8 bases, leaving 3 bases of the junction unmatched. Germline V CDR1 and CDR2: SQVTM, ANQGSEA. The CDR3 sequence is 12 residues long.

This clone has just a few counts. The chain uses TRBV29-1 and TRBJ2-1, with TRBD2 identical over 7 bases. The junction had 2 bases not matched to a gene; V was cut back by 4 bases and J by 5 bases. The CDR3 totals 12 residues. Germline CDR1 SQVTM, CDR2 ANQGSEA. CDR3 in DNA: TGCAGCGTTGGTGGGACTAACAATGAGCAGTTCTTC. Translating it yields CSVGGTNNEQFF.

In regard to this clone: The sample holds other DNA sequences that translate to the same CDR3. V and J are TRBV18 and TRBJ2-6; no reliable D call. CDR1 KGHSH and CDR2 LQKENI come from the germline V gene. This CDR3 is 14 amino acids long. Deletions cut 3 bases from V and 0 bases from J, with 3 bases between. Here the CDR3 DNA reads TGTGCCAGCTCACCGAGCTCTGGGGCCAACGTCCTGACTTTC. It translates to CASSPSSGANVLTF.

The V call is TRBV28, the J call TRBJ2-1, with 8 nucleotides matching TRBD2. The CDR3 has 15 amino acids. Germline CDR1 MDHEN, CDR2 SYDVKM. The junction had 13 bases not matched to a gene; V was cut back by 7 bases and J by 8 bases. CDR3: CASIRPGTRSDEQFF. As DNA, the CDR3 is TGTGCCAGCATCCGACCCGGGACTAGGAGCGATGAGCAGTTCTTC.

The chain joins TRBV7-2 to TRBJ2-3, with 10 bases fitting TRBD2. With 0 bases clipped from V and 6 bases from J, the junction kept 9 bases outside the gene matches. Per the germline V gene, CDR1 is SGHTA and CDR2 is FQGNSA. This CDR3 has 17 residues. In DNA, the CDR3 is TGTGCCAGCAGCTTAGCCTTGGCACTAGCGGGAATCGATACGCAGTATTTT. It yields the protein CASSLALALAGIDTQYF. The full variable domain, with the rest looked up from reference TRBV7-2 and TRBJ2-3, is GAGVSQSPSNKVTEKGKDVELRCDPISGHTALYWYRQSLGQGLEFLIYFQGNSAPDKSGLPSDRFSAERTGGSVSTLTIQRTQQEDSAVYLCASSLALALAGIDTQYFGPGTRLTVL.

The V gene is TRBV2, the J gene TRBJ2-3; D unclear. The CDR3 runs to 12 residues. Germline V CDR1 and CDR2: SNHLY, FYNNEI. With 0 bases removed from V and 7 bases from J, the gap between germline ends came to 5 bases. CDR3 coding DNA: TGTGCCAGCAGTGAAGCGCGTTATACGCAGTATTTT. As protein: CASSEARYTQYF. The entire variable domain, with the rest obtained from reference TRBV2 and TRBJ2-3, is as follows: EPEVTQTPSHQVTQMGQEVILRCVPISNHLYFYWYRQILGQKVEFLVSFYNNEISEKSEIFDDQFSVERPDGSNFTLKIRSTKLEDSAMYFCASSEARYTQYFGPGTRLTVL.

The gene calls are TRBV5-1 and TRBJ1-4; 8 nucleotides match TRBD1. The CDR3 covers 15 residues. J gave up 10 bases and V 2 bases, and 10 bases lay outside the gene matches. Germline values: CDR1 SGHRS, CDR2 YFSETQ. CDR3 region: CASSLSGQGSTKLFF. CDR3 sequence (DNA): TGCGCCAGCAGCTTAAGCGGACAGGGAAGCACAAAACTGTTTTTT.